This T cell receptor (beta chain) was recorded in a study of T cell responses to AZD1222 COVID-19 vaccine. General observations from the study: With two AZD1222 doses given, Spike-specific TCR breadth and depth both rose. Within unmutated variant regions lay the reported targets of nearly half of spike-specific TCRs. Samples come after the peak T cell response, not at day 14. Mostly white British, mostly female donors; authors suggested clonal diversity may be underestimated.

The assay was immunoSEQ multiplex PCR, and TCRdb's table has in-frame clones only and misses some. The data hold roughly 70,000 clones, with around 84% observed a single time. Germline V CDR1 and CDR2: LNHDA, SQIVND (reference sequence). The CDR3 spans 15 residues. V lost 4 bases to trimming and J lost 6 bases, with 15 bases between them. Comments on this clone: The antigen is undetermined.

This TCR derives from an adult in good health. The chain recombines TRBV19 with TRBJ2-2; possibly TRBD1 for D (6 bases). The sample consisted of peripheral blood, taken on day 0 of AZD1222 vaccination. The CDR3 nucleotides are TGTGCCAGTAGTAAGGGGTTACAGGGATCCGGGGAGCTGTTTTTT. Protein: CASSKGLQGSGELFF.